This TCR beta chain stems from a study of regulatory T cells in long-lasting Graves disease. Whole-study findings and limits: Clonotypes that were public and shared totalled 2,500 to 3,500 in persistent patients versus 750 to 1,000 in new patients.

This clonotype showed up just a few times. Its specificity is not known. The TCR beta library used iRepertoire HTBI primers with Arm-PCR amplification of CDR3. TCRdb re-analysed the multiplex PCR reads in MiXCR, keeping a single row per CDR3 protein. The table shows some 500,000 distinct CDR3 sequences, with about 13% occurring only once. CDR1 is SGHRS and CDR2 is YFSETQ in the germline V gene. V gave up 0 bases and J gave up 2 bases; unmatched junction bases: 5. This CDR3 comprises 16 residues. Time point of the sample: newly diagnosed GD, antithyroid drugs for less than 3 months. There was RNA extracted from PBMCs, and the TCR library was made from it. This same sample was also taken into another study, of T cells in Graves' hyperthyroidism and ophthalmopathy. Turning to that study: Criteria for exclusion of patients were uncontrolled infection, other autoimmune disease, pregnancy or lactation. Diagnosis relied on clinical symptoms, serum thyroxine and TRAb, thyroid ultrasound and orbital computed tomography.

The J gene is TRBJ2-7, the V gene TRBV5-1; 10 bases map to TRBD1. The receptor was derived from a man aged 25 to 40 with Graves disease. The starting material was peripheral blood mononuclear cells (PBMCs), obtained at new diagnosis, from a patient treated with antithyroid drugs. CDR3 in amino acids: CASSLGGQGTPYEQYF. CDR3 DNA: TGCGCCAGCAGCTTGGGGGGACAGGGGACCCCCTACGAGCAGTACTTC.